This is a list of T cell receptor beta chains from one sample in a study of cytomegalovirus exposure and HLA in healthy donors. Profiling relied on immunoSEQ multiplex PCR, and the TCRdb table lists in-frame clones only, not all of them. The repertoire holds about 210,000 clones, with roughly 82% as singletons. The sequencing sample was made of PBMCs. All receptors derive from a man aged 35-49 years in good health and CMV-seropositive. CDR3s include the opening cysteine and the closing phenylalanine or tryptophan. Fields, in order: D gene, V gene, clone size, J gene, CDR3 protein, CDR3 DNA. D genes are given only for firm matches. Some rows mark clone size as missing; the rest say once, few, many or name a class of expanded clone.

d_gene: .
v_gene: TRBV5-1
abundance: .
j_gene: TRBJ2-7
CDR3aa: CASSLDFSSYEQYF
CDR3nt: TGCGCCAGCTCACTGGACTTTAGCTCCTACGAGCAGTACTTC

d_gene: .
v_gene: TRBV6-5
abundance: few
j_gene: TRBJ2-1
CDR3aa: CASSPGQSSYNEQFF
CDR3nt: TGTGCCAGCAGCCCAGGGCAGAGCTCCTACAATGAGCAGTTCTTC

d_gene: .
v_gene: TRBV2
abundance: .
j_gene: TRBJ2-1
CDR3aa: CASTGLWDNEQFF
CDR3nt: TGTGCCAGCACAGGACTGTGGGACAATGAGCAGTTCTTC

d_gene: TRBD1
v_gene: TRBV6-5
abundance: .
j_gene: TRBJ1-5
CDR3aa: CASSYSGQGDQPQHF
CDR3nt: TGTGCCAGCAGTTACTCGGGACAGGGGGATCAGCCCCAGCATTTT

d_gene: TRBD1
v_gene: TRBV23-1
abundance: .
j_gene: TRBJ1-3
CDR3aa: CASSQPPPRGPFGNTIYF
CDR3nt: TGCGCCAGCAGTCAACCCCCCCCGAGGGGGCCTTTTGGAAACACCATATATTTT

d_gene: .
v_gene: TRBV5-6
abundance: .
j_gene: TRBJ1-2
CDR3aa: CASSLWGRRAYGYTF
CDR3nt: TGTGCCAGCAGCTTGTGGGGCAGGCGAGCCTATGGCTACACCTTC

d_gene: .
v_gene: TRBV15
abundance: .
j_gene: TRBJ2-5
CDR3aa: CATSTERREYETQYF
CDR3nt: TGTGCCACCAGCACTGAGCGCCGGGAGTACGAGACCCAGTACTTC

d_gene: .
v_gene: TRBV7-8
abundance: .
j_gene: TRBJ2-1
CDR3aa: CASSPSRSGTGNEQFF
CDR3nt: TGTGCCAGCAGCCCTAGTAGGAGTGGAACGGGGAATGAGCAGTTCTTC

d_gene: TRBD1
v_gene: TRBV5-1
abundance: once
j_gene: TRBJ2-7
CDR3aa: CASSVDRGITYEQYF
CDR3nt: TGCGCCAGCAGCGTGGACAGGGGGATTACCTACGAGCAGTACTTC

d_gene: .
v_gene: TRBV30
abundance: .
j_gene: TRBJ1-2
CDR3aa: CAWSSWASMYGYTF
CDR3nt: TGTGCCTGGAGTTCTTGGGCTTCAATGTATGGCTACACCTTC

d_gene: .
v_gene: TRBV30
abundance: .
j_gene: TRBJ2-7
CDR3aa: CAWSVGGTAYEQYF
CDR3nt: TGTGCCTGGAGTGTCGGAGGGACAGCCTACGAGCAGTACTTC

d_gene: .
v_gene: TRBV7-8
abundance: .
j_gene: TRBJ1-1
CDR3aa: CASSVERGNTEAFF
CDR3nt: TGTGCCAGCAGCGTTGAAAGGGGGAACACTGAAGCTTTCTTT

d_gene: TRBD1
v_gene: TRBV6-1
abundance: .
j_gene: TRBJ1-1
CDR3aa: CASSVGQGDRGGAFF
CDR3nt: TGTGCCAGCAGTGTGGGACAGGGGGACCGGGGTGGCGCTTTCTTT

d_gene: .
v_gene: TRBV29-1
abundance: .
j_gene: TRBJ1-2
CDR3aa: CSVGQGLYGYTF
CDR3nt: TGCAGCGTTGGGCAGGGACTCTATGGCTACACCTTC

d_gene: .
v_gene: TRBV5-4
abundance: .
j_gene: TRBJ1-3
CDR3aa: CASSLDGTAGNTIYF
CDR3nt: TGTGCCAGCAGCTTGGACGGTACAGCAGGAAACACCATATATTTT